The 15 T cell receptor beta chains below were found in one sample sequenced in a study of regulatory and conventional T cells in RAG deficiency. Regulatory T cells were sorted from blood as CD4+ CD25-high CD127-low cells. The data were produced by immunoSEQ multiplex PCR, yet TCRdb's version contains in-frame clones alone and is incomplete. The table has 2,500 to 3,500 clones, 94% seen once. These same data were also listed under a study on regulatory T cells. This second study notes: The primer mix had 52 TRBV and 13 TRBJ primers.

Sequenced input: CD4+ Tregs sorted from blood. These receptor sequences come from a human donor in good health.

V gene TRBV30 combines with J gene TRBJ1-2; D is possibly TRBD1 (6 bases). The CDR3 covers 12 residues. The germline gives CDR1 GTSNPN, CDR2 SVGIG (reference sequence). Trimming removed 0 bases at V and 7 bases at J, with 9 bases between. The CDR3 reads CAWSVRGGGYTF. The CDR3 DNA sequence: TGTGCCTGGAGTGTACGAGGGGGTGGCTACACCTTC.

The chain uses TRBV7-9 and TRBJ2-2; D call uncertain. The CDR3 is made up of 14 amino acids. Germline loops: CDR1 SEHNR, CDR2 FQNEAQ (reference sequence). V was shortened by 1 base and J by 1 base, with 4 bases between the two germline ends. In DNA form, the CDR3 reads TGTGCCAGCAGCTTAGGCCAGAACACCGGGGAGCTGTTTTTT. It yields the protein CASSLGQNTGELFF. Full variable domain (missing parts from reference TRBV7-9 and TRBJ2-2): DTGVSQNPRHKITKRGQNVTFRCDPISEHNRLYWYRQTLGQGPEFLTYFQNEAQLEKSRLLSDRFSAERPKGSFSTLEIQRTEQGDSAMYLCASSLGQNTGELFFGEGSRLTVL.

Worth noting for this clone: A read error is likely, as this CDR3 ends without the conserved phenylalanine or tryptophan. The DNA is omitted, as the CDR3 cannot be located on it reliably, and the CDR3 follows TCRdb's listing. Other nucleotide sequences in the sample specify the same CDR3. This sequence joins TRBV6-8 and TRBJ2-6. Germline CDR1 is MNHGY and CDR2 is SAAAGT. 14 amino acids form the CDR3, both terminal residues included. CDR3 loop: CASSNRLRSNKVGL.

The V and J genes are TRBV5-1 and TRBJ1-4; perhaps TRBD1 as D (5 bases). V lost 5 bases and J lost 7, with 15 bases in between. The CDR3 runs 14 residues. Per germline, CDR1 SGHRS and CDR2 YFSETQ. The CDR3 nucleotides read TGCGCCAGCAGTACAGGCAATTCTGGTGAAAAACTGTTTTTT. Translated: CASSTGNSGEKLFF.

This chain joins TRBV5-6 and TRBJ1-2, with unresolved D. V was clipped by 4 bases and J by 5 bases, with 18 bases between them. CDR3 size: 15 residues. Germline CDR1 SGHDT, CDR2 YYEEEE. CDR3 protein: CASSLEGGRGYGYTF. The CDR3 DNA is TGTGCCAGCAGCCTCGAGGGAGGTCGTGGTTATGGCTACACCTTC.

The rearrangement links TRBV4-2 to TRBJ2-3; tentative D call: TRBD2 (6 bases). V was clipped by 1 base and J by 2 bases, with 7 bases between them. This CDR3 contains 14 residues. Germline values: CDR1 LGHNA, CDR2 YNFKEQ. In DNA, the CDR3 is TGTGCCAGCAGCCAAGCGGGAGCCACAGATACGCAGTATTTT. Translation gives CASSQAGATDTQYF.

The J gene is TRBJ1-2, the V gene TRBV5-1, with D maybe TRBD1 (6 bases). The ends were cut back, 4 bases at V and 4 bases at J, with 14 bases in the middle. The germline gives CDR1 SGHRS, CDR2 YFSETQ. The CDR3 is made up of 14 amino acids. The CDR3 DNA reads as TGCGCCAGCAGCAGGACAGATAGTACCTATGGCTACACCTTC. This codes for CASSRTDSTYGYTF.

CDR3 amino acids: CASSVGGEQFF. The CDR3 nucleotides read TGTGCCAGCAGTGTTGGAGGTGAGCAGTTCTTC. The rearrangement links TRBV2 to TRBJ2-1; D is possibly TRBD2 (5 bases). The V gene's germline CDR1 is SNHLY and CDR2 FYNNEI. Trimming took off 4 bases at V and 9 bases at J, with 7 bases between the two ends. CDR3 size: 11 residues. Together with reference TRBV2 and TRBJ2-1, the CDR3 gives the full variable domain: EPEVTQTPSHQVTQMGQEVILRCVPISNHLYFYWYRQILGQKVEFLVSFYNNEISEKSEIFDDQFSVERPDGSNFTLKIRSTKLEDSAMYFCASSVGGEQFFGPGTRLTVL.

V is TRBV6-1 and J is TRBJ1-6; perhaps TRBD1 as D (5 bases). Germline loops: CDR1 MNHNS, CDR2 SASEGT. The CDR3 is 15 residues long. Trimming removed 3 bases from V and 6 bases from J, with 12 bases in between. The CDR3 DNA reads as TGTGCCAGCAGTGAGACTCCGGGGCGTAATTCACCCCTCCACTTT. It encodes CASSETPGRNSPLHF.

The gene calls are TRBV6-5 and TRBJ1-2; D uncertain. V was shortened by 0 bases and J by 6 bases, with 8 bases between the two germline ends. Germline CDR1 MNHEY, CDR2 SVGAGI. The CDR3 is made up of 13 amino acids. The CDR3 sequence is CASSYSRFHGYTF. The CDR3 coding sequence is TGTGCCAGCAGTTACTCTAGGTTCCATGGCTACACCTTC.

The chain joins TRBV7-8 to TRBJ1-6, with TRBD1 as a possible D gene (5 bases). Per germline, CDR1 SGHVS and CDR2 FQNEAQ. Trimming left V 2 bases short and J 5 bases short, with 13 bases between. The CDR3 is made up of 16 amino acids. Written as DNA, the CDR3 is TGTGCCAGCAGCTTAAGGACACCTTATGATAATTCACCCCTCCACTTT. Translating gives CASSLRTPYDNSPLHF.

This chain joins TRBV19 and TRBJ1-5; D uncertain. Trimming left V 5 bases short and J 7 bases short, with 9 bases between. Germline assignment: CDR1 LNHDA and CDR2 SQIVND (reference sequence). The CDR3 totals 12 residues. CDR3 in DNA: TGTGCCAGTAGTTATCCGGCCCAGCCCCAGCATTTT. It yields the protein CASSYPAQPQHF.

The V gene is TRBV2, the J gene TRBJ2-5; D may match TRBD1 or TRBD2 (5 bases each). The DNA end lines up better with TRBJ2-7; the J call may be wrong. The CDR3 sequence is 13 residues long. The germline gives CDR1 SNHLY, CDR2 FYNNEI. The CDR3 region is CATREGSSYEQYF. CDR3 DNA: TGTGCCACCAGGGAAGGGAGCTCCTACGAGCAGTACTTC.

The chain joins TRBV11-2 to TRBJ2-5; D not resolved. Germline assignment: CDR1 SGHAT and CDR2 FQNNGV. V lost 0 bases to trimming and J lost 5 bases, with 7 bases between them. CDR3 length equals 13 residues. CDR3 residues: CASSLDRVETQYF. CDR3 nucleotides: TGTGCCAGCAGCTTAGATCGGGTTGAGACCCAGTACTTC.

This sequence joins TRBV20-1 and TRBJ1-2; no definite D call. CDR3 length equals 11 residues. V lost 3 bases and J 5 bases, leaving 7 bases between the germline ends. CDR1 is DFQATT, CDR2 SNEGSKA, per germline (reference sequence). CDR3 coding DNA: TGCAGTGCTAGGGATCGTTATGGCTACACCTTC. This sequence encodes CSARDRYGYTF.